Sequencing of this T cell receptor (beta chain) was carried out in a study of glioma-infiltrating T cells. Study in general: Before surgery, glioma patients received dexamethasone for at most six days.

Study-wide results and limits: Above-expected tissue-blood divergence occurred in all gliomas, most in low-grade ones. CDR3 overlap between tissue and blood was very small. Patients with low tissue-blood divergence carried a signature set of shared blood CDR3 motifs.

Using RNA template, CDR3s of TCR alpha and beta were amplified with iRepertoire arm-PCR. In TCRdb, the multiplex PCR reads were re-called with MiXCR into one record per CDR3 protein. The data show fewer than 500,000 distinct CDR3 sequences, with 41% seen just once and around 12% held by the top ten. The CDR3 is 12 amino acids. Germline V gene lookup returns CDR1 MGHDK and CDR2 SYGVNS. The germline V and J ends were trimmed by 1 base and 4 bases, with 5 bases remaining between them. As regards this clonotype: Its target is not known. A much more abundant neighbour one base away suggests this may be a read error.

This chain links TRBV25-1 with TRBJ2-7; D is uncertain. Sequencing was done on a sample of glioma tissue, nonneoplastic brain tissue, or PBMCs (not recorded which). This clonotype was sampled from a human donor with low-grade glioma or glioblastoma, undergoing nonglioma brain surgery, or in good health (not recorded which). CDR3 in amino acids: CASSESEYEQYF. CDR3 coding DNA: TGTGCCAGCAGTGAATCCGAATACGAGCAGTACTTC.